The 29 T cell receptor beta chains below were found in one sample sequenced in a study of cytomegalovirus exposure and HLA in healthy donors. Both 60 Vbeta primers and 13 Jbeta primers went into the PCR. Sequenced by immunoSEQ multiplex PCR; TCRdb stores in-frame clones only, minus some. The table includes about 130,000 clones, about 73% detected once. Sequencing used PBMCs. These receptors came from a woman aged 45-59 years in good health and CMV-seropositive.

CDR3 protein: CASSQGEDTGELFF. CDR3 DNA: TGTGCCAGCAGCCAAGGGGAGGACACCGGGGAGCTGTTTTTT. The V and J genes are TRBV21-1 and TRBJ2-2; the table's D call, TRBD2, was not checked against the DNA. TRBV21-1 is a listed pseudogene. The CDR3 has 14 amino acids.

The chain combines TRBV7-7 with TRBJ2-3; weak D call: TRBD1 (5 bases). This CDR3 region has 15 residues. Trimming pared 2 bases from V and 0 bases from J, leaving 9 bases between. Per the germline V gene, CDR1 is SSHAT and CDR2 is FNYEAQ (reference sequence). The CDR3 nucleotides are TGTGCCAGCAGCTTATCCAGGGATAGCACAGATACGCAGTATTTT. Residues: CASSLSRDSTDTQYF. Full variable domain (remainder filled in from reference TRBV7-7 and TRBJ2-3): GAGVSQSPRYKVTKRGQDVTLRCDPISSHATLYWYQQALGQGPEFLTYFNYEAQPDKSGLPSDRFSAERPEGSISTLTIQRTEQRDSAMYRCASSLSRDSTDTQYFGPGTRLTVL.

V gene TRBV6-6 combines with J gene TRBJ2-1; possibly TRBD1 for D (5 bases). V was cut by 6 bases and J by 6 bases, with 15 bases left in between. The CDR3 is made up of 14 amino acids. Germline CDR1 reads MNHNY; CDR2 reads SVGAGI (reference sequence). The CDR3 DNA reads as TGTGCCAGCAGCCGAGGACAAGCACCCAATGAGCAGTTCTTC. The encoded protein is CASSRGQAPNEQFF.

The chain carries TRBV5-1 and TRBJ1-5, with TRBD1 identical over 7 bases. The V and J ends lost 4 bases and 5 bases, in that order; junction bases with no gene match: 9. This CDR3 comprises 15 residues. Germline V gene lookup returns CDR1 SGHRS and CDR2 YFSETQ. The CDR3 loop is CASSPGQSGYQPQHF. The CDR3 DNA sequence: TGCGCCAGCAGCCCGGGACAGAGTGGGTATCAGCCCCAGCATTTT.

DNA for the CDR3: TGCGCCAGCAGCCAAGGGGACAGGGAGGGTGAGACCCAGTACTTC. This gives the protein CASSQGDREGETQYF. V gene TRBV4-3 combines with J gene TRBJ2-5; the match to TRBD1 covers 9 bases. The length of the CDR3 is 15 residues. J gave up 5 bases and V 1 base, and 5 bases lay outside the gene matches. CDR1 LGHNA and CDR2 YSLEER come from the germline V gene.

The CDR3 coding sequence is TGTGCCAGCAGTGAAATCCCAGCGGATACGCAGTATTTT. Translating it yields CASSEIPADTQYF. The chain couples TRBV2 to TRBJ2-3, with unresolved D. This CDR3 spans 13 amino acids. The V gene's germline CDR1 is SNHLY and CDR2 FYNNEI. The V and J ends lost 2 bases and 6 bases respectively, with 9 bases between them.

This chain connects TRBV18 to TRBJ2-7, with TRBD1 matching 9 bases. CDR3 length: 15 residues. CDR1 and CDR2 (germline): KGHSH, LQKENI. The V segment lost 4 bases and the J segment 2 bases; nucleotides outside the gene matches: 6. The CDR3 nucleotides read TGTGCCAGCTCACGCCCGGGACAGGGCACCTACGAGCAGTACTTC. This sequence encodes CASSRPGQGTYEQYF.

The J gene is TRBJ1-5, the V gene TRBV7-2, with D possibly TRBD1 on 5 matching bases. CDR3 length: 17 amino acids. V was clipped by 5 bases and J by 0 bases, with 17 bases between them. CDR1 and CDR2 from the germline V gene are SGHTA and FQGNSA. CDR3 sequence (DNA): TGTGCCAGCAGCCTCACCTTTTCAGGGTATAGCAATCAGCCCCAGCATTTT. Translating it yields CASSLTFSGYSNQPQHF.

This chain links TRBV28 with TRBJ2-7; 8 bases fit TRBD1. Trimming at V came to 3 bases and at J to 4 bases, leaving 5 bases not matched to a gene. Germline-derived CDR1 and CDR2 are MDHEN and SYDVKM. This CDR3 is built from 14 residues. CDR3 coding DNA: TGTGCCAGCAGTTTTTCCAGGGGGCTTTACGAGCAGTACTTC. Amino acid sequence: CASSFSRGLYEQYF.

This clone was observed a single time. The chain recombines TRBV7-6 with TRBJ2-1, with 15 bases identical to TRBD2. The germline gives CDR1 SGHVS, CDR2 FNYEAQ. This CDR3 has 16 residues. Unmatched junction bases numbered 7, after V lost 5 bases and J lost 8 bases. Here the CDR3 DNA reads TGTGCCAGCAGCCCCCGGACTAGCGGGGGGGCCCATGAGCAGTTCTTC. Protein product: CASSPRTSGGAHEQFF.

The chain carries TRBV7-6 and TRBJ2-3; possibly TRBD1 for D (6 bases). The V and J ends lost 5 bases and 3 bases respectively, with 9 bases between them. Per germline, CDR1 SGHVS and CDR2 FNYEAQ. CDR3 length: 13 amino acids. DNA for the CDR3: TGTGCCAGCAGCACAGGACAGACAGATACGCAGTATTTT. Its protein is CASSTGQTDTQYF.

This clone has just a few counts. The CDR3 loop is CASSRRGYTGELFF. The DNA of the CDR3 is TGTGCCAGCAGCCGGCGGGGGTACACCGGGGAGCTGTTTTTT. The rearrangement joins TRBV5-4 to TRBJ2-2; 7 bases map to TRBD2. J lost 3 bases, V lost 4 bases, and 3 bases had no gene match. The CDR3 is made up of 14 amino acids. CDR1 is SGHNT, CDR2 YYREEE, per germline (reference sequence).

This chain links TRBV28 with TRBJ1-6; maybe TRBD1 (6 bases). Germline CDR1 and CDR2: MDHEN and SYDVKM. This CDR3 has 15 amino acids. V was cut by 3 bases and J by 5 bases, with 11 bases left in between. The CDR3 loop reads CASSFGGANNSPLHF. The CDR3 nucleotides read TGTGCCAGCAGTTTTGGGGGGGCTAATAATTCACCCCTCCACTTT. Full variable domain (outside the CDR3, taken from reference TRBV28 and TRBJ1-6): DVKVTQSSRYLVKRTGEKVFLECVQDMDHENMFWYRQDPGLGLRLIYFSYDVKMKEKGDIPEGYSVSREKKERFSLILESASTNQTSMYLCASSFGGANNSPLHFGNGTRLTVT.

In its sample, this clone was seen a few times. This chain links TRBV21-1 with TRBJ1-4. TRBV21-1 constitutes a pseudogene. CDR3 size: 21 residues. The CDR3 region has the DNA TGTGCCAGCAGAGATCCGCCCCGCCCGGGGGATATCGATGCAACTAATGAAAAACTGTTTTTT. Translated: CASRDPPRPGDIDATNEKLFF.

This chain uses TRBV5-1 with TRBJ1-2; the D is unclear. Between the trimmed V and J ends, which lost 4 bases and 5 bases, there was a span of 9 bases. Germline V gene sequence: CDR1 SGHRS, CDR2 YFSETQ. The CDR3 extends over 12 amino acids. CDR3 DNA sequence: TGCGCCAGCAGCGTCTCTACTTATGGCTACACCTTC. Translation gives CASSVSTYGYTF.

There are a few counts of this clone. The chain recombines TRBV2 with TRBJ2-1; D may be TRBD1 (6 bases). The CDR3 runs 15 residues. CDR1 and CDR2 from the germline V gene are SNHLY and FYNNEI. The V and J ends lost 7 bases and 3 bases respectively, with 16 bases between them. The CDR3 region is CASIRTELNYNEQFF. CDR3 coding DNA: TGTGCCAGCATCAGGACAGAGTTAAACTACAATGAGCAGTTCTTC.

The J gene is TRBJ2-3, the V gene TRBV27; unclear D gene. In germline, CDR1 is MNHEY, CDR2 SMNVEV (reference sequence). V was clipped by 4 bases and J by 2 bases, with 10 bases between them. CDR3 length equals 14 residues. The CDR3 sequence: CASSSRMDTDTQYF. The CDR3 coding sequence is TGTGCCAGCAGTTCGAGGATGGACACAGATACGCAGTATTTT.

There are a few counts of this clone. The J gene is TRBJ2-2, the V gene TRBV6-6, with 10 positions matching TRBD2. This CDR3 has 16 residues. V lost 5 bases, J lost 7 bases, and 10 bases stayed unmatched. In germline, CDR1 is MNHNY, CDR2 SVGAGI (reference sequence). The CDR3 protein is CASSRSGTSEGGELFF. CDR3 coding DNA: TGTGCCAGCAGTCGAAGTGGGACTAGCGAAGGCGGGGAGCTGTTTTTT.

This chain connects TRBV4-1 to TRBJ2-7; 7 bases match TRBD1. CDR1 is MGHRA and CDR2 is YSYEKL in the germline V gene. This CDR3 comprises 13 residues. V lost 2 bases and J lost 3; bases outside the gene matches: 1. CDR3 residues: CASSQRDSYEQYF. The DNA for the CDR3 is TGCGCCAGCAGCCAAAGGGACAGCTACGAGCAGTACTTC.

The chain employs TRBV6-5 and TRBJ2-7; 7 nucleotides agree with TRBD2. V lost 1 base to trimming and J lost 2 bases; unmatched junction nucleotides: 5. The CDR3 totals 15 residues. From germline, CDR1 is MNHEY and CDR2 SVGAGI. The DNA of the CDR3 is TGTGCCAGCAGTTACTGGCCTAGCGGAGCCTACGAGCAGTACTTC. It yields the protein CASSYWPSGAYEQYF.

This CDR3 is CASSRGQGNTEAFF. CDR3 DNA sequence: TGTGCCAGCAGCAGGGGACAGGGGAACACTGAAGCTTTCTTT. The chain couples TRBV9 to TRBJ1-1; 9 bases match TRBD1. Per germline, CDR1 SGDLS and CDR2 YYNGEE. The J segment lost 1 base and the V segment lost 4 bases, leaving 2 bases of the junction unmatched. The CDR3 totals 14 residues.

The V call is TRBV11-2, the J call TRBJ2-1; TRBD2 aligns across 9 bases. CDR3 length equals 14 residues. The V segment lost 0 bases and the J segment 8 bases; nucleotides outside the gene matches: 2. Germline V gives CDR1 SGHAT, CDR2 FQNNGV. CDR3 in DNA: TGTGCCAGCAGCTTAGATGGGACTAGCCATGAGCAGTTCTTC. Protein sequence: CASSLDGTSHEQFF. Supplemented by reference TRBV11-2 and TRBJ2-1, the full variable domain reads EAGVAQSPRYKIIEKRQSVAFWCNPISGHATLYWYQQILGQGPKLLIQFQNNGVVDDSQLPKDRFSAERLKGVDSTLKIQPAKLEDSAVYLCASSLDGTSHEQFFGPGTRLTVL.

This rearrangement joins TRBV19 to TRBJ1-1; D ambiguous. V lost 10 bases and J lost 1, with 13 bases in between. The CDR3 is 13 amino acids. CDR1 is LNHDA, CDR2 SQIVND, per germline (reference sequence). This CDR3 is CATWEEGNTEAFF. CDR3 nucleotide sequence: TGTGCCACGTGGGAGGAGGGGAACACTGAAGCTTTCTTT. Using reference TRBV19 and TRBJ1-1 for the parts outside the CDR3, the full variable domain is DGGITQSPKYLFRKEGQNVTLSCEQNLNHDAMYWYRQDPGQGLRLIYYSQIVNDFQKGDIAEGYSVSREKKESFPLTVTSAQKNPTAFYLCATWEEGNTEAFFGQGTRLTVV.

V is TRBV5-1 and J is TRBJ1-3; perhaps TRBD1 as D (6 bases). V lost 4 bases and J 1 base, leaving 9 bases between the germline ends. This CDR3 comprises 14 residues. Germline CDR1 and CDR2: SGHRS and YFSETQ. CDR3 nucleotide sequence: TGCGCCAGCAGCCGGGACACGTCTGGAAACACCATATATTTT. Protein sequence: CASSRDTSGNTIYF.

The gene calls are TRBV21-1 and TRBJ2-4; no DNA check was done on the table's D call, TRBD1. TRBV21-1 is annotated as a pseudogene. CDR3 length: 17 amino acids. As DNA, the CDR3 is TGTGCCAGCAGCAAAGGTGGGACACGGGTAGCCAAAAACATTCAGTACTTC. It specifies CASSKGGTRVAKNIQYF.

This clone was picked up a small number of times. The rearrangement links TRBV2 to TRBJ1-5; 8 positions agree with TRBD1. After removal of 2 bases from V and 6 bases from J, the junction contained 6 bases not matched to a gene. Germline values: CDR1 SNHLY, CDR2 FYNNEI. This CDR3 contains 15 residues. Here the CDR3 reads CASSESTGVGQPQHF. The CDR3 coding sequence is TGTGCCAGCAGTGAATCGACAGGGGTGGGTCAGCCCCAGCATTTT.

The chain employs TRBV18 and TRBJ2-7; D is unresolved. CDR3 length: 13 amino acids. Trimming cost V 4 bases and J 5 bases, with 12 bases left between them. Germline CDR1 and CDR2: KGHSH and LQKENI. Here the CDR3 reads CASSLTQMDEQYF. The CDR3 DNA sequence: TGTGCCAGCTCACTCACACAAATGGACGAGCAGTACTTC.

The V call is TRBV11-2, the J call TRBJ1-3; D is perhaps TRBD1 (5 bases). The CDR3 totals 15 residues. Trimming took off 5 bases at V and 1 base at J, with 12 bases between the two ends. Germline CDR1 SGHAT, CDR2 FQNNGV. The CDR3, as DNA: TGTGCCAGCAGCCCAGGGAAGCAATCTGGAAACACCATATATTTT. This sequence encodes CASSPGKQSGNTIYF.

The J gene is TRBJ1-6, the V gene TRBV7-9; D is unresolved. The V gene's germline CDR1 is SEHNR and CDR2 FQNEAQ (reference sequence). This CDR3 region has 14 residues. V was trimmed by 1 base and J by 9 bases, leaving 10 bases between them. CDR3 in amino acids: CASSLEQYGSPLHF. For the CDR3, the DNA is TGTGCCAGCAGCTTAGAACAGTATGGTTCACCCCTCCACTTT.